This TCR beta chain was captured in a study of shared clonotypes between healthy human individuals. Roughly 200 ng DNA, approximately 31,000 T cell genomes, went into each sorted-subset replicate PCR. TCRdb keeps only in-frame clones here, not all; method: immunoSEQ multiplex PCR. Among around 700,000 clones listed, around 72% were seen once. This clonotype originated in a young woman in good health. The sequenced sample was memory CD4+ T cells sorted from blood. Subset described: CD45RA-negative fraction.

The CDR3 DNA is TGTGCCAGCAGTTGGGCTGGCCTTCAAGAGACCCAGTACTTC. This gives the protein CASSWAGLQETQYF. The V and J genes are TRBV27 and TRBJ2-5; D is undetermined. The CDR3 is 14 residues long. Germline V CDR1 and CDR2: MNHEY, SMNVEV (reference sequence). Between the trimmed V and J ends, which lost 4 bases and 2 bases, there was a span of 11 bases.